These T cell receptor beta chains were read from a single sample in a study of blood T cell repertoires in COVID-19. Measured with immunoSEQ multiplex PCR; TCRdb has only the in-frame clones, and not every one. The data show just over 80,000 clones, about 89% seen once. The sequenced sample was PBMCs or T cells enriched from blood (not recorded which). The receptors stem from a woman aged 45-60 years with acute COVID-19. Each CDR3 is given without its conserved first and last residue.

j_gene | v_gene | CDR3aa
TRBJ2-1 | TRBV9 | ASSGQTGRTYNEQF
TRBJ2-7 | TRBV10-3 | AISGDRVDWRYEQY
TRBJ1-2 | TRBV24-1 | ATSDSGQGNYGYT
TRBJ1-3 | TRBV3-1/TRBV3-2 | ASSRTGGSGNTIY
TRBJ1-3 | TRBV7-2 | ASSLVGPKTGNTIY
TRBJ1-2 | TRBV5-1 | ASSPRTGGRLGGYT
TRBJ2-3 | TRBV18 | ASSPEQGRTDTQY
TRBJ2-1 | TRBV4-1 | ASSQDSSSYNEQF
TRBJ1-5 | TRBV15 | ATSRGTDNPPQH
TRBJ2-7 | TRBV27 | ASSFLASSYEQY
TRBJ2-2 | TRBV18 | ASSTVLAGVYTGELF
TRBJ2-3 | TRBV30 | AWSRVAGGGTQY